These 10 T cell receptor beta chains came from one sample sequenced in a study of regulatory T cells in long-lasting Graves disease. Arm-PCR with iRepertoire HTBI primers amplified the CDR3 regions for these TCR beta libraries. TCRdb reprocessed the multiplex PCR reads with MiXCR, giving one entry per CDR3 protein. The sample includes more than 300,000 distinct CDR3 sequences, around 15% of them seen just once. Regarding time point: newly diagnosed GD, antithyroid drugs for less than 3 months. After RNA was extracted from PBMCs, the TCR library was made from it. Source: peripheral blood mononuclear cells (PBMCs), taken at new diagnosis, from a patient treated with antithyroid drugs. The receptors were sampled from a female donor with Graves disease.

This clonotype has a count of ten or more. The chain has TRBV19 and TRBJ1-2, with D possibly TRBD1 on 5 matching bases. The CDR3 contains 14 residues. Germline V gene sequence: CDR1 LNHDA, CDR2 SQIVND (reference sequence). V was shortened by 7 bases and J by 0 bases, with 12 bases between the two germline ends. Written as DNA, the CDR3 is TGTGCCAGTAACAGCGACAGATCTAACTATGGCTACACCTTC. Its protein is CASNSDRSNYGYTF.

The rearrangement links TRBV9 to TRBJ2-6, with D possibly being TRBD1 (6 bases). This CDR3 is 17 amino acids long. V lost 3 bases to trimming and J lost 0 bases, with 13 bases between them. Germline CDR1 SGDLS, CDR2 YYNGEE. The DNA for the CDR3 is TGTGCCAGCAGCGAGGGCAGGGGTGCCTCTGGGGCCAACGTCCTGACTTTC. It is translated as CASSEGRGASGANVLTF.

The genes are TRBV6-1 and TRBJ1-5, with D possibly TRBD1 on 5 matching bases. This CDR3 has 15 amino acids. V shed 4 bases and J shed 0 bases, with 10 bases lying between them. Germline V gives CDR1 MNHNS, CDR2 SASEGT. CDR3 nucleotides: TGTGCCAGCAGTGTAAGGGGTGGTAGCAATCAGCCCCAGCATTTT. It yields the protein CASSVRGGSNQPQHF.

This clonotype was seen repeatedly, ten times or more. The chain employs TRBV6-2 or TRBV6-3 and TRBJ1-4; weak D call: TRBD1 (6 bases). Germline V gene data show CDR1 as MNHEY and CDR2 as SVGEGT. Trimming took off 11 bases at V and 8 bases at J, with 21 bases between the two ends. CDR3 length: 14 residues. The DNA of the CDR3 is TGTGCCTCTAACCGGGACATGTACAACGAAAAACTGTTTTTT. As protein: CASNRDMYNEKLFF.

This clonotype was observed at least ten times. The chain links TRBV7-2 to TRBJ2-1; TRBD2 matches at 16 bases. The length of the CDR3 is 15 residues. With 5 bases clipped from V and 8 bases from J, the junction kept 3 bases outside the gene matches. CDR1 and CDR2 from the germline V gene are SGHTA and FQGNSA. DNA of the CDR3: TGTGCCAGCAGCCCGGGACTAGCGGGAGGGGATGAGCAGTTCTTC. As protein: CASSPGLAGGDEQFF.

In its sample, this clonotype was seen many times. The chain employs TRBV19 and TRBJ2-6, with 7 bases fitting TRBD1. The CDR3 runs to 18 residues. Germline V gives CDR1 LNHDA, CDR2 SQIVND (reference sequence). Trimming at V came to 3 bases and at J to 0 bases, leaving 8 bases not matched to a gene. CDR3 loop: CASSIPRQGRSGANVLTF. The CDR3 DNA sequence: TGTGCCAGTAGTATTCCGCGACAGGGCCGCTCTGGGGCCAACGTCCTGACTTTC.

This clonotype was detected ten times or more. The chain uses TRBV11-2 and TRBJ2-1, with 7 bases that match TRBD1. CDR1 is SGHAT and CDR2 is FQNNGV in the germline V gene. V lost 8 bases to trimming and J lost 9 bases; unmatched junction nucleotides: 7. CDR3 length: 12 amino acids. The DNA for the CDR3 is TGTGCCAGCTATCGCAGGGGGTCTGAGCAGTTCTTC. It codes for CASYRRGSEQFF.

There are many counts of this clonotype. J is TRBJ1-1 and V is TRBV6-2 or TRBV6-3, with a weak D call TRBD1 (5 bases). From germline, CDR1 is MNHEY and CDR2 SVGEGT. CDR3 size: 15 residues. V gave up 4 bases and J gave up 4 bases, with 16 bases separating them. CDR3 residues: CASSSTRQRSTEAFF. The CDR3 DNA reads as TGTGCCAGCAGTTCAACCCGACAGAGAAGCACTGAAGCTTTCTTT.

This chain links TRBV6-1 with TRBJ1-2; D is undetermined. V dropped 7 bases and J dropped 4 bases, with 7 bases sitting between them. The CDR3 consists of 11 residues. CDR1 and CDR2 (germline): MNHNS, SASEGT. CDR3 loop: CASTQIYGYTF. The CDR3 coding sequence is TGTGCCAGCACCCAGATCTATGGCTACACCTTC.

This rearrangement joins TRBV4-1 to TRBJ2-1; no definite D call. Deletions cut 5 bases from V and 7 bases from J, with 9 bases between. The CDR3 has 12 amino acids. Germline CDR1 MGHRA, CDR2 YSYEKL. CDR3 sequence reads: CASSAEGNEQFF. Written as DNA, the CDR3 is TGCGCCAGCAGCGCCGAAGGGAATGAGCAGTTCTTC.